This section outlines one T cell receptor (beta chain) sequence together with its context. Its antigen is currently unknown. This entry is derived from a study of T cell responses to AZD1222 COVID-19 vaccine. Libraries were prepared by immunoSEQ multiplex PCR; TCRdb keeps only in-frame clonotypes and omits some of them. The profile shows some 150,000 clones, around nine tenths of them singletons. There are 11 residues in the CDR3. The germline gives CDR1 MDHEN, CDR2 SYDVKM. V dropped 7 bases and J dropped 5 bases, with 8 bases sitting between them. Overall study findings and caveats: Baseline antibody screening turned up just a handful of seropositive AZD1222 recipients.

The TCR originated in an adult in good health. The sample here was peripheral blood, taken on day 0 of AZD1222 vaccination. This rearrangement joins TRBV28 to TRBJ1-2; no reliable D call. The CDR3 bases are TGTGCCAGCACCCACTCTTATGGCTACACCTTC. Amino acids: CASTHSYGYTF.